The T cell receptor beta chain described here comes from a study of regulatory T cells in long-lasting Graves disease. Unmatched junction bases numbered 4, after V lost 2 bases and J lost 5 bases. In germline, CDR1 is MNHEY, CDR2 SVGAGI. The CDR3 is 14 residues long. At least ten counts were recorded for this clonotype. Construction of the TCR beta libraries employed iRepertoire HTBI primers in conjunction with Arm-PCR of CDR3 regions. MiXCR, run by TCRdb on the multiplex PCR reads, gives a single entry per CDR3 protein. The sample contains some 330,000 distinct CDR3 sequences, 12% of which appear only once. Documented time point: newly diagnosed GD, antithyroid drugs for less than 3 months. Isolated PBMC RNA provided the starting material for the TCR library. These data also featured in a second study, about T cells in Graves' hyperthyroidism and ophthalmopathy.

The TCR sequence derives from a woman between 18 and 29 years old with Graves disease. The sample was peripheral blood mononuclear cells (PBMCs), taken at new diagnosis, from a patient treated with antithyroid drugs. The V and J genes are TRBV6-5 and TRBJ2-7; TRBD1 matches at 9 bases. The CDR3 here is CASSYQDRGDEQYF. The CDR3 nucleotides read TGTGCCAGCAGTTACCAGGACAGGGGAGACGAGCAGTACTTC.